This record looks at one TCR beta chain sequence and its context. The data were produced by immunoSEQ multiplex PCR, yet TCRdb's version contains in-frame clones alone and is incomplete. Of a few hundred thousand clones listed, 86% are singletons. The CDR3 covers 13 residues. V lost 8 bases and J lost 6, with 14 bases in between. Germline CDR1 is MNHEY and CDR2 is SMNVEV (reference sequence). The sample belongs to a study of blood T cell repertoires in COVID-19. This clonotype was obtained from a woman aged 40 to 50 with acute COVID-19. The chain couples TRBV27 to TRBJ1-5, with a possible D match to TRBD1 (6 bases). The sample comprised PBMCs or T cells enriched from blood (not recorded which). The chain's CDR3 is CASASLGGQPQHF. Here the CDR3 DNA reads TGTGCCAGCGCCAGTTTAGGGGGTCAGCCCCAGCATTTT.